These T cell receptor beta chains were read from a single sample in a study of blood T cells in healthy people across ages. TCRdb passed the 5' RACE reads through MiXCR, listing each CDR3 protein once. The sample consists of about 780,000 distinct CDR3 sequences, more than 25% of them appearing once. The same sample was also studied in work on T cells of mothers and their children.

Sequencing was carried out using blood. The source is a boy aged 10-17 years in good health. The CDR3 runs from the conserved cysteine through the conserved F or W. The D gene is left open where the match is weak. Only part of the rows carry a size: once, few, many, or a class if the clone is expanded.

V: TRBV10-3; size: few; D: .; J: TRBJ2-1; CDR3: CAISGGSPDSHNEQFF; DNA: TGTGCCATCAGTGGGGGGAGTCCCGACTCACACAATGAGCAGTTCTTC
V: TRBV10-3; size: many; D: .; J: TRBJ1-2; CDR3: CAIGANYGYTF; DNA: TGTGCCATCGGGGCTAACTATGGCTACACCTTC
V: TRBV7-2; size: .; D: .; J: TRBJ2-3; CDR3: CASSSRDPRTDTQYF; DNA: TGTGCCAGCAGCTCCCGGGACCCGCGCACAGATACGCAGTATTTT
V: TRBV5-1; size: .; D: TRBD2; J: TRBJ2-1; CDR3: CASSLVRGGDEQFF; DNA: TGCGCCAGCAGCTTAGTGCGGGGGGGCGATGAGCAGTTCTTC
V: TRBV20-1; size: few; D: .; J: TRBJ1-1; CDR3: CSAGWGNTEAFF; DNA: TGCAGTGCGGGGTGGGGGAACACTGAAGCTTTCTTT
V: TRBV13; size: .; D: TRBD2; J: TRBJ2-1; CDR3: CASSLVTSGRLGEQFF; DNA: TGTGCCAGCAGCTTAGTAACTAGCGGGAGATTGGGTGAGCAGTTCTTC
V: TRBV7-9; size: many; D: .; J: TRBJ1-4; CDR3: CASSPAAEKLFF; DNA: TGTGCCAGCAGCCCCGCAGCGGAAAAACTGTTTTTT
V: TRBV7-2; size: few; D: .; J: TRBJ2-7; CDR3: CASSFGINTYEQYF; DNA: TGTGCCAGCAGCTTCGGTATTAATACCTACGAGCAGTACTTC
V: TRBV2; size: .; D: .; J: TRBJ2-4; CDR3: CASSESQGQNIQYF; DNA: TGTGCCAGCAGTGAATCCCAGGGACAAAACATTCAGTACTTC
V: TRBV9; size: few; D: .; J: TRBJ2-3; CDR3: CASSVSASTDTQYF; DNA: TGTGCCAGCAGCGTAAGTGCTAGCACAGATACGCAGTATTTT
V: TRBV5-1; size: .; D: .; J: TRBJ1-2; CDR3: CASSLGQGDRGYTF; DNA: TGCGCCAGCAGCTTGGGCCAGGGCGATAGGGGCTACACCTTC
V: TRBV12-3/TRBV12-4; size: .; D: TRBD2; J: TRBJ2-1; CDR3: CASSLAGRGGHEQFF; DNA: TGTGCCAGCAGTTTAGCAGGACGGGGGGGCCATGAGCAGTTCTTC
V: TRBV2; size: .; D: .; J: TRBJ2-7; CDR3: CASLRDNSYEQYF; DNA: TGTGCCAGCCTCCGGGACAATTCCTACGAGCAGTACTTC
V: TRBV6-5; size: .; D: TRBD1; J: TRBJ1-5; CDR3: CASSHRGEQPQHF; DNA: TGTGCCAGCAGTCACAGGGGCGAACAGCCCCAGCATTTT
V: TRBV5-1; size: .; D: .; J: TRBJ2-5; CDR3: CASSLAYLETQYF; DNA: TGCGCCAGCAGCTTGGCCTATTTGGAGACCCAGTACTTC
V: TRBV29-1; size: .; D: .; J: TRBJ2-1; CDR3: CSVEVWDSSCNEQFF; DNA: TGCAGCGTTGAAGTTTGGGATAGCTCCTGCAATGAGCAGTTCTTC
V: TRBV29-1; size: .; D: TRBD1; J: TRBJ2-5; CDR3: CSVLIYGTGGKETQYF; DNA: TGCAGCGTCCTCATTTATGGGACAGGCGGGAAAGAGACCCAGTACTTC
V: TRBV28; size: .; D: TRBD2; J: TRBJ2-2; CDR3: CASRGTGGGSAGELFF; DNA: TGTGCCAGCAGGGGGACTGGCGGGGGGAGCGCCGGGGAGCTGTTTTTT
V: TRBV6-1; size: .; D: TRBD2; J: TRBJ2-1; CDR3: CASSPRVAGGPSSYNEQFF; DNA: TGTGCCAGCAGTCCCCGGGTAGCGGGAGGCCCCAGCTCCTACAATGAGCAGTTCTTC
V: TRBV9; size: .; D: .; J: TRBJ2-3; CDR3: CARRASAQDTQYF; DNA: TGTGCCAGGAGGGCTAGCGCTCAAGATACGCAGTATTTT
V: TRBV4-2; size: .; D: .; J: TRBJ2-5; CDR3: CASSHQRNEETQYF; DNA: TGTGCCAGCAGCCATCAGCGGAACGAAGAGACCCAGTACTTC
V: TRBV20-1; size: .; D: .; J: TRBJ2-4; CDR3: CSASSGSNKNIQYF; DNA: TGCAGTGCTAGCTCTGGGTCTAACAAAAACATTCAGTACTTC
V: TRBV12-5; size: few; D: TRBD1; J: TRBJ1-1; CDR3: CASGPGQGEGAFF; DNA: TGTGCTAGTGGCCCGGGACAGGGGGAAGGAGCTTTCTTT
V: TRBV6-2/TRBV6-3; size: .; D: .; J: TRBJ1-5; CDR3: CASSYSSYSNQPQHF; DNA: TGTGCCAGCAGTTATTCCAGTTATAGCAATCAGCCCCAGCATTTT
V: TRBV11-2; size: few; D: TRBD2; J: TRBJ2-4; CDR3: CTSSQGQGGIKNIQYF; DNA: TGTACCAGCAGCCAAGGCCAGGGAGGGATCAAAAACATTCAGTACTTC
V: TRBV6-4; size: .; D: TRBD2; J: TRBJ2-3; CDR3: CASSDPTLAGDMNTQYF; DNA: TGTGCCAGCAGTGACCCTACCCTAGCGGGAGATATGAATACGCAGTATTTT
V: TRBV27; size: few; D: TRBD1; J: TRBJ2-6; CDR3: CASSSGQGASGANVLTF; DNA: TGTGCCAGCAGTTCGGGGCAGGGGGCCTCTGGGGCCAACGTCCTGACTTTC
V: TRBV6-1; size: .; D: TRBD1; J: TRBJ2-1; CDR3: CASRREGGTGWNEQFF; DNA: TGTGCCAGCAGGAGGGAAGGAGGGACAGGGTGGAATGAGCAGTTCTTC
V: TRBV28; size: few; D: .; J: TRBJ2-1; CDR3: CASKISGQQFF; DNA: TGTGCCAGCAAAATTTCGGGACAGCAGTTCTTC
V: TRBV5-1; size: many; D: TRBD1; J: TRBJ2-5; CDR3: CASSSWTGIDETQYF; DNA: TGCGCCAGCAGCTCTTGGACAGGGATTGACGAGACCCAGTACTTC
V: TRBV6-1; size: .; D: .; J: TRBJ1-4; CDR3: CASSPDGALATNEKLFF; DNA: TGTGCCAGCAGTCCGGACGGAGCGCTTGCAACTAATGAAAAACTGTTTTTT
V: TRBV27; size: many; D: .; J: TRBJ1-5; CDR3: CASSLRAGGNQPQHF; DNA: TGTGCCAGCAGTTTACGGGCCGGCGGCAATCAGCCCCAGCATTTT
V: TRBV18; size: few; D: .; J: TRBJ2-4; CDR3: CASSKGTKNIQYF; DNA: TGTGCCAGCTCAAAGGGAACCAAAAACATTCAGTACTTC
V: TRBV5-1; size: few; D: TRBD1; J: TRBJ2-1; CDR3: CASSFWDRGPRILSNEQFF; DNA: TGCGCCAGCAGCTTTTGGGACAGGGGGCCTCGAATCCTGAGCAATGAGCAGTTCTTC
V: TRBV7-2; size: few; D: .; J: TRBJ2-5; CDR3: CASSLRLALETQYF; DNA: TGTGCCAGCAGCTTAAGGCTAGCACTGGAGACCCAGTACTTC
V: TRBV15; size: many; D: .; J: TRBJ2-5; CDR3: CATSRDPGPQETQYF; DNA: TGTGCCACCAGCAGAGATCCGGGGCCCCAAGAGACCCAGTACTTC
V: TRBV6-6; size: .; D: .; J: TRBJ1-2; CDR3: CASSTSYGYTF; DNA: TGTGCCAGCAGTACCTCATATGGCTACACCTTC
V: TRBV5-1; size: few; D: .; J: TRBJ1-2; CDR3: CASSLGTTGPYGYTF; DNA: TGCGCCAGCAGCTTGGGAACCACTGGCCCCTATGGCTACACCTTC
V: TRBV29-1; size: .; D: TRBD1; J: TRBJ2-7; CDR3: CSVEGGGTGSYEQYF; DNA: TGCAGCGTTGAAGGGGGAGGGACAGGGTCCTACGAGCAGTACTTC
V: TRBV28; size: .; D: TRBD2; J: TRBJ2-1; CDR3: CASSLEAGVWNEQFF; DNA: TGTGCCAGCAGTTTAGAAGCGGGAGTTTGGAATGAGCAGTTCTTC
V: TRBV20-1; size: .; D: .; J: TRBJ1-1; CDR3: CSARREGGTEAFF; DNA: TGCAGTGCTAGACGGGAGGGGGGCACTGAAGCTTTCTTT
V: TRBV3-1; size: .; D: TRBD2; J: TRBJ2-1; CDR3: CASSQPGGGGSYNEQFF; DNA: TGTGCCAGCAGCCAACCTGGTGGGGGGGGCTCCTACAATGAGCAGTTCTTC
V: TRBV6-1; size: few; D: .; J: TRBJ2-2; CDR3: CASRSSTAYTGELFF; DNA: TGTGCCAGCAGAAGTTCCACAGCTTACACCGGGGAGCTGTTTTTT
V: TRBV4-1; size: .; D: .; J: TRBJ1-6; CDR3: CASSPWASDRRRPLHF; DNA: TGCGCCAGCAGCCCCTGGGCGTCAGACCGTCGTCGACCCCTCCACTTT
V: TRBV7-2; size: once; D: .; J: TRBJ1-1; CDR3: CASSLGRVKSEAFF; DNA: TGTGCCAGCAGCTTAGGAAGGGTGAAATCTGAAGCTTTCTTT
V: TRBV20-1; size: .; D: .; J: TRBJ2-5; CDR3: CSARTLEADQETQYF; DNA: TGCAGTGCTAGAACGTTAGAGGCGGACCAAGAGACCCAGTACTTC
V: TRBV20-1; size: .; D: .; J: TRBJ2-2; CDR3: CSAPQNDPTTGELFF; DNA: TGCAGTGCCCCCCAGAACGACCCAACCACCGGGGAGCTGTTTTTT
V: TRBV30; size: .; D: .; J: TRBJ2-7; CDR3: CAWSEGEDEQYF; DNA: TGTGCCTGGAGTGAAGGGGAGGACGAGCAGTACTTC
V: TRBV7-9; size: .; D: .; J: TRBJ2-7; CDR3: CASSLVGQGLHYEQYF; DNA: TGTGCCAGCAGCTTAGTGGGGCAGGGGCTCCACTACGAGCAGTACTTC
V: TRBV2; size: .; D: .; J: TRBJ1-2; CDR3: CASSDARPPNYGYAF; DNA: TGTGCCAGCAGTGATGCCAGGCCACCAAACTATGGCTACGCCTTC